One TCR beta chain is described in this entry. The repertoire was sequenced with immunoSEQ multiplex PCR; TCRdb's copy has only in-frame clones and lacks some. Altogether more than 85,000 clones are present, 65% to 85% being singletons, with the ten largest covering approximately 6.7%. The germline CDR1 and CDR2 sequences are SNHLY and FYNNEI. The germline V and J ends were trimmed by 4 bases and 4 bases, with 28 bases remaining between them. The CDR3 contains 19 residues. The data originate from a study of PD-1 blockade in mismatch repair-deficient tumors. This clonotype originated in an adult with mismatch repair-deficient cancer. The sequencing here drew on peripheral blood, taken 35 to 37 weeks after starting pembrolizumab. J is TRBJ1-2 and V is TRBV2; D perhaps matches TRBD1 (6 bases). The CDR3 protein is CASSGEGWGARLRSYGYTF. CDR3 sequence (DNA): TGTGCCAGCAGTGGAGAAGGGTGGGGGGCTCGGTTACGGAGCTATGGCTACACCTTC.